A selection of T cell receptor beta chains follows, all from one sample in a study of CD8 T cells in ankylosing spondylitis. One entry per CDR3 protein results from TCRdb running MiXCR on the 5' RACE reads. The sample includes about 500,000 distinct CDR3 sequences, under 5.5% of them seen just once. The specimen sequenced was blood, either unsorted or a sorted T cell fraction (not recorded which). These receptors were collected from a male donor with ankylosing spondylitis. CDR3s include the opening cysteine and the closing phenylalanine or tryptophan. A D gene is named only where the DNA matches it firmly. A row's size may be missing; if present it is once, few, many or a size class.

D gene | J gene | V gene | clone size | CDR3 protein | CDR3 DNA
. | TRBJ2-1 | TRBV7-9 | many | CASSLGSYEQFF | TGTGCCAGCAGCTTAGGCAGCTATGAGCAGTTCTTC
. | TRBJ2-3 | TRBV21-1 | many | CASPGSTDTQYF | TGTGCCAGCCCCGGGAGCACAGATACGCAGTATTTT
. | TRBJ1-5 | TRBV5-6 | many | CASSRYNQPQHF | TGTGCCAGCAGCCGATATAATCAGCCCCAGCATTTT
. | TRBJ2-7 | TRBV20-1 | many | CSASDSSYEQYF | TGCAGTGCTTCAGACAGCTCCTACGAGCAGTACTTC
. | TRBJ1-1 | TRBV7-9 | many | CASRSAGMNTEAFF | TGTGCCAGCAGGTCGGCGGGGATGAACACTGAAGCTTTCTTT
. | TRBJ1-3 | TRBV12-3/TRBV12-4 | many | CASSPTRPGDTIYF | TGTGCCAGCAGTCCCACCCGGCCGGGGGACACCATATATTTT
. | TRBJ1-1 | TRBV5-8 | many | CASGYWGNTEAFF | TGTGCCAGCGGTTACTGGGGGAACACTGAAGCTTTCTTT
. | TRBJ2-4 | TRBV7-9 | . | CASSYQGLAKNIQYF | TGTGCCAGCAGCTACCAGGGGCTGGCCAAAAACATTCAGTACTTC
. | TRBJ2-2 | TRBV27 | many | CASSPERPTGELFF | TGTGCCAGCAGTCCCGAGCGCCCCACCGGGGAGCTGTTTTTT
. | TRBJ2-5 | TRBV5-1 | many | CASSLQRYQETQYF | TGCGCCAGCAGCTTGCAGCGTTACCAAGAGACCCAGTACTTC
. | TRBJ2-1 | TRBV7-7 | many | CASSLRPRPENEQFF | TGTGCTAGCAGCTTAAGGCCGAGACCGGAGAATGAGCAGTTCTTC
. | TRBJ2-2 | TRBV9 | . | CASSATSAPRTGELFF | TGTGCCAGCAGCGCTACCTCGGCCCCTCGAACCGGGGAGCTGTTTTTT
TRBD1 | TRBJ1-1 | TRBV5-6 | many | CASSFFGTVNTEVFF | TGTGCCAGCAGCTTTTTTGGGACAGTAAACACTGAAGTTTTCTTT
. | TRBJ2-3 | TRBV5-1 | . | CASSASDLTDTQYF | TGCGCCAGCAGCGCCTCGGACCTCACAGATACGCAGTATTTT
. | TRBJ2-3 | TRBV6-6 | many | CASSLSYDTQYF | TGTGCCAGCAGTTTGAGTTACGATACGCAGTATTTT
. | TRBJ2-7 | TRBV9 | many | CASSGASSGGEQYF | TGTGCCAGCAGCGGGGCAAGTAGTGGAGGCGAGCAGTACTTC
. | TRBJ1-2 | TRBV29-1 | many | CSVSQGLYGYTF | TGCAGCGTATCACAGGGCCTCTATGGCTACACCTTC
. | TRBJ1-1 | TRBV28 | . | CASSGSGRVIEAFF | TGTGCCAGCAGTGGTAGTGGGAGGGTCATTGAAGCTTTCTTT
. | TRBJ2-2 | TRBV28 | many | CASSPQTIGELFF | TGTGCCAGCAGTCCTCAGACTATAGGGGAGCTGTTTTTT
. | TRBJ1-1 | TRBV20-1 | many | CSARDRRGYTEAFF | TGCAGTGCTAGAGATCGCCGGGGATACACTGAAGCTTTCTTT
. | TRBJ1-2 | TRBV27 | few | CASSPKIAGGYTF | TGTGCCAGCAGTCCCAAAATAGCTGGGGGCTACACCTTC
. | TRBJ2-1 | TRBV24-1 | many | CATSDRDWTYNEQFF | TGTGCCACCAGTGACCGGGACTGGACCTACAATGAGCAGTTCTTC
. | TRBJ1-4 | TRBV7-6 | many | CASSLAFRDPTNEKLFF | TGTGCCAGCAGCTTAGCCTTTCGCGACCCGACTAATGAAAAACTGTTTTTT
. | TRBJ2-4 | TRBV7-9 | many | CASSSSGAKNIQYF | TGTGCCAGCAGCTCCTCCGGGGCCAAAAACATTCAGTACTTC
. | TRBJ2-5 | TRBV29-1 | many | CSVGRDTNPQETQYF | TGCAGCGTTGGCCGGGACACTAACCCACAAGAGACCCAGTACTTC
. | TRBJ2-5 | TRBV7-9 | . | CASSLGLLGRPKETQYF | TGTGCCAGCAGCTTAGGTTTGCTGGGGAGGCCTAAAGAGACCCAGTACTTC
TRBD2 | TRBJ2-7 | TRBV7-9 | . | CASSDRQTSGSGGEQYF | TGTGCCAGCAGCGACCGACAAACTAGCGGGAGTGGAGGAGAGCAGTACTTC
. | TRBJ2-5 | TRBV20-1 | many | CSARVGGSETQYF | TGCAGTGCTAGAGTAGGGGGGTCGGAGACCCAGTACTTC
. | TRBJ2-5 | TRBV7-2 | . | CASSLGPGQLWGTQYF | TGTGCCAGCAGCTTAGGTCCAGGGCAACTCTGGGGGACCCAGTACTTC
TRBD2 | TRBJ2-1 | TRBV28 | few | CASSLYLRGLAVFNEQFF | TGTGCCAGCAGTTTATACTTACGGGGACTAGCGGTTTTCAATGAGCAGTTCTTC
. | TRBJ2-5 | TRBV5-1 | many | CASRLQTGEETQYF | TGCGCCAGCCGACTTCAGACAGGTGAAGAGACCCAGTACTTC
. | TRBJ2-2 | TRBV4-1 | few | CASSHPGRTGELFF | TGCGCCAGCAGCCACCCAGGGCGCACCGGGGAGCTGTTTTTT
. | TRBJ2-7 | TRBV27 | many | CASTAEGPSYEQYF | TGTGCCAGCACCGCCGAGGGCCCTTCCTACGAGCAGTACTTC
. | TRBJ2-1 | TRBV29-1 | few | CSIEGNSYSSYNEQFF | TGCAGCATCGAGGGGAATAGCTACAGCTCCTACAATGAGCAGTTCTTC
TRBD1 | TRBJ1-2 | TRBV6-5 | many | CASSYGDARGLYYGYTF | TGTGCCAGCAGTTATGGGGACGCCAGGGGGCTCTACTATGGCTACACCTTC
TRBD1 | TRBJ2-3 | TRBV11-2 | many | CASSIQGNTQYF | TGTGCCAGCAGCATACAGGGGAATACGCAGTATTTT
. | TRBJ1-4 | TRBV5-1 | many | CASSQTTNEKLFF | TGCGCCAGCTCACAGACAACTAATGAAAAACTGTTTTTT
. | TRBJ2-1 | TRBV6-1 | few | CASSGGGTANEQFF | TGTGCCAGCAGTGGTGGGGGGACAGCGAATGAGCAGTTCTTC
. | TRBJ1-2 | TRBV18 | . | CASSPFVGGLSNYGYTF | TGTGCCAGCTCACCATTCGTTGGGGGACTCTCTAACTATGGCTACACCTTC
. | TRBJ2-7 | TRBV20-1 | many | CSARDRSSQQYF | TGCAGTGCTCGGGACCGCTCAAGCCAGCAGTACTTC
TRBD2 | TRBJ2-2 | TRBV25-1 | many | CASSDGREDTGELFF | TGTGCCAGCAGTGATGGGCGGGAGGACACCGGGGAGCTGTTTTTT
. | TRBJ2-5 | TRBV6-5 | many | CASSYSGGLNSGETQYF | TGTGCCAGCAGTTACTCTGGGGGATTGAATAGCGGAGAGACCCAGTACTTC
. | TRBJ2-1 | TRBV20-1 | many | CSAKGGGSSYNEQFF | TGCAGTGCGAAAGGGGGCGGGAGCTCCTACAATGAGCAGTTCTTC
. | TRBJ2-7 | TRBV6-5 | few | CASSSDILSYEQYF | TGTGCCAGCAGTTCCGACATTCTATCCTACGAGCAGTACTTC
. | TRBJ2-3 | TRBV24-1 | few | CATSTPRRGGTDTQYF | TGTGCCACCAGTACTCCGAGGCGGGGAGGCACAGATACGCAGTATTTT
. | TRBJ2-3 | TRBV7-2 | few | CASSLEWDTSLGYF | TGTGCCAGCAGCTTAGAGTGGGATACTTCCCTGGGGTATTTT